The 6 T cell receptor beta chains reported below all come from one sample, sequenced in a study of blood T cell repertoires in COVID-19. TCRdb keeps only in-frame clones here, not all; method: immunoSEQ multiplex PCR. The sample lists 100,000 to 150,000 clones; about four fifths were seen once. The specimen sequenced was peripheral blood. These receptors all come from a man aged 25-45 years with COVID-19, enrolled during active disease.

This sequence joins TRBV12-3 or TRBV12-4 and TRBJ2-5; D perhaps matches TRBD2 (5 bases). The V gene lost 4 bases and the J gene lost 3 bases, with 9 bases spanning the gap. The CDR3 has 13 residues. CDR3 amino acids: CASSSDWEETQYF. The CDR3 DNA follows: TGTGCCAGCAGTTCGGACTGGGAAGAGACCCAGTACTTC.

In this sample, this clone turned up once. The rearrangement uses TRBV9 and TRBJ1-1; TRBD1 matches 8 bases. Germline CDR1 and CDR2: SGDLS and YYNGEE. With 3 bases clipped from V and 4 bases from J, the junction kept 11 bases outside the gene matches. The CDR3 runs to 16 residues. CDR3 amino acids: CASSASSRGLPTEAFF. CDR3 bases: TGTGCCAGCAGCGCCAGCTCCAGGGGGCTCCCCACTGAAGCTTTCTTT.

At least ten counts were recorded for this clone. This chain links TRBV12-3 or TRBV12-4 with TRBJ1-2; D may be TRBD1 (5 bases). The CDR3 covers 12 residues. Deletions cut 5 bases from V and 4 bases from J, with 8 bases between. CDR3 amino acids: CASSRQSYGYTF. Here the CDR3 DNA reads TGTGCCAGCAGTCGACAGAGCTATGGCTACACCTTC.

The V and J genes are TRBV5-1 and TRBJ1-4; 7 bases line up with TRBD1. The CDR3 totals 14 residues. Trimming at V came to 1 base and at J to 3 bases, leaving 0 bases not matched to a gene. Per the germline V gene, CDR1 is SGHRS and CDR2 is YFSETQ. Here the CDR3 reads CASSLTGANEKLFF. DNA of the CDR3: TGCGCCAGCAGCTTGACAGGGGCTAATGAAAAACTGTTTTTT.

This chain links TRBV19 with TRBJ2-7; 10 bases line up with TRBD2. Per germline, CDR1 LNHDA and CDR2 SQIVND (reference sequence). The V segment lost 1 base and the J segment 3 bases; nucleotides outside the gene matches: 6. This CDR3 is built from 16 residues. The CDR3 bases are TGTGCCAGTAGTATAGTCCCTAGCGGGGGCGACTACGAGCAGTACTTC. Its translation is CASSIVPSGGDYEQYF.

V gene TRBV6-4 combines with J gene TRBJ1-1; D gene uncertain. V lost 6 bases to trimming and J lost 4 bases, with 9 bases between them. Germline V gene lookup returns CDR1 MRHNA and CDR2 SNTAGT. The CDR3 is made up of 12 amino acids. The CDR3 is CASRGLGTEAFF. The CDR3, as DNA: TGTGCCAGCAGGGGCCTGGGCACTGAAGCTTTCTTT.